Following are 25 T cell receptor beta chains from one sample sequenced in a study of beta chain features in type 1 diabetes. Expressed TCRB transcripts got sequenced, as all isolated RNA was reverse transcribed. Sequenced by immunoSEQ multiplex PCR; TCRdb stores in-frame clones only, minus some. The sample contains approximately 300,000 clones, 11% of which appear only once. The sequenced sample was naive CD4+ T cells from blood. The receptor source for this set is a woman aged 25 to 39 in good health.

The chain links TRBV28 to TRBJ1-6; D is perhaps TRBD1 (6 bases). This CDR3 region has 13 residues. Trimming cost V 10 bases and J 9 bases, with 16 bases left between them. Germline V gene sequence: CDR1 MDHEN, CDR2 SYDVKM. This chain's CDR3 is CATRGAGGSPLHF. The DNA for the CDR3 is TGTGCCACCCGGGGGGCTGGGGGTTCACCCCTCCACTTT. The entire variable domain, with the rest obtained from reference TRBV28 and TRBJ1-6, is as follows: DVKVTQSSRYLVKRTGEKVFLECVQDMDHENMFWYRQDPGLGLRLIYFSYDVKMKEKGDIPEGYSVSREKKERFSLILESASTNQTSMYLCATRGAGGSPLHFGNGTRLTVT.

This chain connects TRBV2 to TRBJ2-7, with 10 bases matching TRBD1. With V trimmed by 6 bases and J by 1 base, 3 bases remained unmatched. Germline CDR1 is SNHLY and CDR2 is FYNNEI. This CDR3 has 14 amino acids. CDR3 sequence (DNA): TGTGCCAGCAGCTCGGGACAGGGGTCCTACGAGCAGTACTTC. The encoded protein is CASSSGQGSYEQYF. The variable domain in full, completed from reference TRBV2 and TRBJ2-7, reads EPEVTQTPSHQVTQMGQEVILRCVPISNHLYFYWYRQILGQKVEFLVSFYNNEISEKSEIFDDQFSVERPDGSNFTLKIRSTKLEDSAMYFCASSSGQGSYEQYFGPGTRLTVT.

This clone has only a few counts. The genes are TRBV6-6 and TRBJ2-7; D is unresolved. This CDR3 contains 14 residues. V lost 0 bases and J lost 3, with 9 bases in between. The germline V gene encodes CDR1 MNHNY and CDR2 SVGAGI (reference sequence). CDR3 in DNA: TGTGCCAGCAGTTACTCGGGCGATGTCTACGAGCAGTACTTC. Amino acids: CASSYSGDVYEQYF.

V usage is TRBV14 and J usage is TRBJ1-2; D is uncertain. The CDR3 runs 12 residues. Trimming shortened V by 4 bases and J by 7 bases, and 10 bases separated the two germline ends. Germline CDR1 is SGHDN and CDR2 is FVKESK. CDR3 amino acids: CASSPGRLGYTF. The CDR3, as DNA: TGTGCCAGCAGCCCGGGGAGGCTTGGCTACACCTTC.

This clone turned up a few times. The chain links TRBV2 to TRBJ2-2; 9 nucleotides align to TRBD2. V gave up 7 bases and J gave up 4 bases; unmatched junction bases: 10. This CDR3 has 16 amino acids. Germline CDR1 and CDR2: SNHLY and FYNNEI. In nucleotides, the CDR3 is TGTGCCAGCAAACGCTTGGGACTAGCAGCCACCGGGGAGCTGTTTTTT. It yields the protein CASKRLGLAATGELFF.

This clone was counted between two and nine times. The chain has TRBV5-5 and TRBJ2-2, with TRBD2 identical over 10 bases. The CDR3 is 16 residues long. V dropped 3 bases and J dropped 4; count of bases not matched to a gene: 6. The V gene's germline CDR1 is SGHKS and CDR2 YYEKEE (reference sequence). The CDR3 sequence: CASSSWTSGLTGELFF. For the CDR3, the DNA is TGTGCCAGCAGCTCCTGGACTAGCGGTCTCACCGGGGAGCTGTTTTTT.

This clone showed up just a few times. The chain uses TRBV7-9 and TRBJ1-1, with D possibly being TRBD1 (5 bases). Germline V gene sequence: CDR1 SEHNR, CDR2 FQNEAQ (reference sequence). The germline V and J ends were trimmed by 5 bases and 3 bases, with 13 bases remaining between them. CDR3 length: 14 residues. The CDR3 DNA is TGTGCCAGCAGCCTAACAGGCGCCGACACTGAAGCTTTCTTT. Protein: CASSLTGADTEAFF.

The rearrangement links TRBV28 to TRBJ2-5, with D possibly being TRBD1 (6 bases). The CDR3 extends over 14 amino acids. The germline V gene encodes CDR1 MDHEN and CDR2 SYDVKM. V gave up 5 bases and J gave up 5 bases, with 15 bases separating them. CDR3 amino acids: CASSAPGARETQYF. Here the CDR3 DNA reads TGTGCCAGCAGTGCCCCAGGGGCGCGGGAGACCCAGTACTTC.

This clone was observed a handful of times. The chain couples TRBV21-1 to TRBJ2-3; no check of the table's D call, TRBD1, against the DNA was made. TRBV21-1 is labeled a pseudogene. This CDR3 is 16 amino acids long. The CDR3 DNA reads as TGTGCCAGCATCAAGGACAGCCGGTGGGGCACAGATACGCAGTATTTT. Residues: CASIKDSRWGTDTQYF.

This clone was seen a handful of times. CDR3 loop: CASSYQAGAGETQYF. CDR3 nucleotide sequence: TGTGCCAGCAGTTACCAAGCGGGAGCGGGAGAGACCCAGTACTTC. The V gene is TRBV6-5, the J gene TRBJ2-5; TRBD2 aligns across 8 bases. The CDR3 is 15 amino acids. Unmatched junction bases numbered 6, after V lost 2 bases and J lost 4 bases. CDR1 is MNHEY, CDR2 SVGAGI, per germline.

V and J are TRBV30 and TRBJ2-7, with TRBD1 identical over 7 bases. J was trimmed by 6 bases and V by 4 bases; bases with no gene match: 9. Germline CDR1 is GTSNPN and CDR2 is SVGIG (reference sequence). The CDR3 length is 13 residues. The CDR3 DNA is TGTGCCTGGACCAAATTGACAGGGTTCGAGCAGTACTTC. Translation gives CAWTKLTGFEQYF. The whole variable domain, remainder taken from reference TRBV30 and TRBJ2-7, is SQTIHQWPATLVQPVGSPLSLECTVEGTSNPNLYWYRQAAGRGLQLLFYSVGIGQISSEVPQNLSASRPQDRQFILSSKKLLLSDSGFYLCAWTKLTGFEQYFGPGTRLTVT.

This clone was observed a handful of times. The rearrangement links TRBV5-4 to TRBJ2-2; 13 bases line up with TRBD2. CDR3 length: 15 residues. V gave up 5 bases and J gave up 6 bases; unmatched junction bases: 4. CDR1 is SGHNT and CDR2 is YYREEE in the germline V gene (reference sequence). The CDR3 sequence is CASRTGLAGPGELFF. The DNA for the CDR3 is TGTGCCAGCAGAACGGGACTAGCGGGACCCGGGGAGCTGTTTTTT.

V is TRBV7-3 and J is TRBJ2-6, with D tentatively TRBD2 (6 bases). The germline CDR1 and CDR2 sequences are SGHTA and FQGTGA. V lost 3 bases to trimming and J lost 0 bases, with 18 bases between them. There are 19 residues in the CDR3. CDR3 amino acids: CASSFASAGRISGANVLTF. The CDR3 DNA is TGTGCCAGCAGCTTCGCGTCCGCGGGACGGATCTCTGGGGCCAACGTCCTGACTTTC.

This clone was seen a handful of times. The chain couples TRBV7-9 to TRBJ2-3; 11 nucleotides agree with TRBD2. The CDR3 contains 17 residues. V lost 5 bases and J lost 0; bases outside the gene matches: 7. Per the germline V gene, CDR1 is SEHNR and CDR2 is FQNEAQ (reference sequence). CDR3 sequence (DNA): TGTGCCAGCAGCGGACCGGGACTAGCGGCAAGCACAGATACGCAGTATTTT. Its protein product is CASSGPGLAASTDTQYF.

J is TRBJ2-7 and V is TRBV5-6, with 7 bases fitting TRBD1. Germline trimming cut 2 bases from V and 4 bases from J; bases unmatched to any gene: 9. The CDR3 spans 15 residues. CDR1 and CDR2 from the germline V gene are SGHDT and YYEEEE. This chain's CDR3 is CASSFLVDREYEQYF. For the CDR3, the DNA is TGTGCCAGCAGCTTTCTGGTTGACAGGGAGTACGAGCAGTACTTC.

This clone was counted only a few times. This chain joins TRBV7-9 and TRBJ2-7; 8 positions agree with TRBD2. Germline values: CDR1 SEHNR, CDR2 FQNEAQ (reference sequence). CDR3 size: 14 residues. The ends lost 9 bases at V and 0 bases at J; junction bases unmatched: 7. The CDR3 coding sequence is TGTGCCAGTAGCGGGACAAGGAGCTCCTACGAGCAGTACTTC. It codes for CASSGTRSSYEQYF.

This clone was recorded a few times. CDR3 DNA sequence: TGTGCCAGCAGTTCTCCATCCGGGACAGGCTCCTACAATGAGCAGTTCTTC. Amino acid sequence: CASSSPSGTGSYNEQFF. V gene TRBV27 combines with J gene TRBJ2-1; 8 positions agree with TRBD1. The length of the CDR3 is 17 residues. The trim removed 4 bases at V and 0 bases at J, leaving 8 bases unmatched. CDR1 is MNHEY, CDR2 SMNVEV, per germline (reference sequence).

V usage is TRBV27 and J usage is TRBJ2-3, with 8 bases that match TRBD2. The CDR3 has 14 residues. CDR1 and CDR2 from the germline V gene are MNHEY and SMNVEV (reference sequence). Trimming cost V 6 bases and J 3 bases; bases outside gene matches: 5. The CDR3 region has the DNA TGTGCCAGCAGCATAAGCGGGAGAACAGATACGCAGTATTTT. This sequence encodes CASSISGRTDTQYF.

The chain couples TRBV10-3 to TRBJ2-5; TRBD2 agrees at 15 bases. CDR1 ENHRY and CDR2 SYGVKD come from the germline V gene. Trimming cost V 3 bases and J 4 bases; bases outside gene matches: 9. The CDR3 consists of 18 residues. This chain's CDR3 is CAISEQGLAGGRGETQYF. CDR3 nucleotides: TGTGCCATCAGTGAACAAGGACTAGCGGGAGGGCGGGGAGAGACCCAGTACTTC.

This chain joins TRBV30 and TRBJ2-3, with D hard to call. The V end was cut by 5 bases, the J end by 2 bases, with 5 bases between. CDR1 is GTSNPN, CDR2 SVGIG, per germline (reference sequence). This CDR3 is built from 11 residues. CDR3 DNA sequence: TGTGCCTGGGGCCCCACAGATACGCAGTATTTT. Encoded protein: CAWGPTDTQYF.

The chain combines TRBV30 with TRBJ2-7; maybe TRBD2 (6 bases). Germline lookup yields CDR1 GTSNPN and CDR2 SVGIG (reference sequence). V lost 2 bases and J lost 6, with 14 bases in between. The CDR3 extends over 13 amino acids. The CDR3 DNA reads TGTGCCTGGAGTTACCTCAGGAGGGGCGAGCAGTACTTC. This codes for CAWSYLRRGEQYF.

The rearrangement uses TRBV19 and TRBJ1-1; D is uncertain. This CDR3 spans 15 amino acids. The V end was cut by 4 bases, the J end by 2 bases, with 14 bases between. The germline V gene encodes CDR1 LNHDA and CDR2 SQIVND (reference sequence). This chain's CDR3 is CASSRRWQINTEAFF. CDR3 nucleotide sequence: TGTGCCAGTAGTAGGAGATGGCAGATTAACACTGAAGCTTTCTTT. Based on the CDR3 plus reference TRBV19 and TRBJ1-1, the full variable domain is DGGITQSPKYLFRKEGQNVTLSCEQNLNHDAMYWYRQDPGQGLRLIYYSQIVNDFQKGDIAEGYSVSREKKESFPLTVTSAQKNPTAFYLCASSRRWQINTEAFFGQGTRLTVV.

V gene TRBV2 combines with J gene TRBJ2-7; D is undetermined. The ends were cut back, 2 bases at V and 0 bases at J, with 5 bases in the middle. The CDR3 is made up of 13 amino acids. The germline gives CDR1 SNHLY, CDR2 FYNNEI. DNA for the CDR3: TGTGCCAGCAGTGAACAGGACTCCTACGAGCAGTACTTC. Its translation: CASSEQDSYEQYF.

This clone was observed a few times. This chain joins TRBV18 and TRBJ2-5; TRBD1 agrees at 10 bases. The CDR3 length is 16 residues. V lost 2 bases and J lost 5; bases outside the gene matches: 8. The germline V gene encodes CDR1 KGHSH and CDR2 LQKENI. The CDR3 sequence is CASSPTTGGVSETQYF. CDR3 coding DNA: TGTGCCAGCTCACCAACGACAGGGGGCGTGTCGGAGACCCAGTACTTC.

This rearrangement joins TRBV15 to TRBJ1-5; 7 bases map to TRBD1. The CDR3 runs 17 residues. Trimming took 1 base from V and 1 from J; bases not matched to a gene: 7. Germline loops: CDR1 LNHNV, CDR2 YYDKDF (reference sequence). CDR3 sequence (DNA): TGTGCCACCAGCAGAGGACAGGGAATGGGGAGCAATCAGCCCCAGCATTTT. This gives the protein CATSRGQGMGSNQPQHF.